Following are 6 T cell receptor beta chains from one sample sequenced in a study of preoperative IRX-2 immunotherapy in early breast cancer. Libraries were prepared by immunoSEQ multiplex PCR; TCRdb keeps only in-frame clonotypes and omits some of them. The table includes approximately 25,000 clones, around 74% detected once. Stated treatment: preoperative locoregional IRX-2 cytokine immunotherapy. The input for sequencing was lymph node tissue, taken after IRX-2 immunotherapy. These receptors all come from a human donor with breast cancer.

The chain employs TRBV7-1 and TRBJ1-2; D possibly corresponds to TRBD1 (5 bases). TRBV7-1 is an ORF for which the function is uncertain. V shed 10 bases and J shed 2 bases, with 14 bases lying between them. The CDR3 contains 13 residues. This CDR3 reads CATETGTNYGYTF. CDR3 nucleotide sequence: TGTGCCACTGAGACCGGGACCAACTATGGCTACACCTTC.

By proportion, this clone is medium-sized. The chain uses TRBV11-3 and TRBJ2-2; the D is unclear. Germline V CDR1 and CDR2: SGHNT, YENEEA. Trimming stripped 1 base from V and 6 bases from J, with 12 bases between. This CDR3 spans 15 amino acids. The CDR3 reads CASSLGIGSPGELFF. The CDR3 DNA reads TGTGCCAGCAGCTTAGGGATAGGCTCCCCCGGGGAGCTGTTTTTT.

The chain has TRBV6-8 and TRBJ2-7; a possible D gene is TRBD1 (6 bases). The V gene's germline CDR1 is MNHGY and CDR2 SAAAGT. This CDR3 is built from 14 residues. Trimming stripped 0 bases from V and 7 bases from J, with 13 bases between. The CDR3 sequence: CASSYSAGDLEQYF. DNA of the CDR3: TGTGCCAGCAGTTACTCGGCAGGGGACCTAGAGCAGTACTTC.

This chain uses TRBV11-3 with TRBJ2-7; no clear D gene. CDR1 SGHNT and CDR2 YENEEA come from the germline V gene. The CDR3 consists of 15 residues. Trimming took 4 bases from V and 0 from J, leaving 13 bases between them. The CDR3 sequence: CASSSLTESSYEQYF. Written as DNA, the CDR3 is TGTGCCAGCAGCTCCCTTACAGAGAGCTCCTACGAGCAGTACTTC.

The chain is built from TRBV11-3 and TRBJ1-1; perhaps TRBD1 as D (6 bases). Deletions cut 7 bases from V and 4 bases from J, with 16 bases between. CDR3 length equals 14 residues. Per the germline V gene, CDR1 is SGHNT and CDR2 is YENEEA. In DNA form, the CDR3 reads TGTGCCAGCACCCGAGGGGGAGGTGGCACTGAAGCTTTCTTT. Its translation: CASTRGGGGTEAFF.

This chain connects TRBV6-8 to TRBJ2-7, with D uncertain. The V end was cut by 5 bases, the J end by 0 bases, with 14 bases between. Germline values: CDR1 MNHGY, CDR2 SAAAGT. This CDR3 is 15 amino acids long. The CDR3: CASSTQALLSYEQYF. CDR3 DNA sequence: TGTGCCAGCAGTACGCAGGCATTACTCTCCTACGAGCAGTACTTC.